The 30 T cell receptor beta chains in this list originate from one sample, sequenced in a study of shared clonotypes between healthy human individuals. Clones were sequenced by immunoSEQ multiplex PCR, and TCRdb holds only the in-frame ones, with some missing. The profile shows about 750,000 clones, 92% of them singletons. Cells designated naive CD8 were CD45RO-negative and were positively selected for CCR7, with terminally differentiated effector memory CD45RA+ cells excluded. Sequenced material: naive CD8+ T cells sorted from blood. The receptors were gathered from a young man in good health.

V and J are TRBV2 and TRBJ1-2; 8 nucleotides match TRBD1. Trimming at V came to 2 bases and at J to 8 bases, leaving 13 bases not matched to a gene. Germline lookup yields CDR1 SNHLY and CDR2 FYNNEI. This CDR3 comprises 16 residues. This chain's CDR3 is CASSEFIAQGARGYTF. The CDR3 nucleotides are TGTGCCAGCAGTGAATTTATTGCTCAGGGGGCTCGGGGCTACACCTTC.

This clone was detected only a few times. The chain is built from TRBV7-9 and TRBJ2-3; no firm D call. Germline lookup yields CDR1 SEHNR and CDR2 FQNEAQ (reference sequence). The CDR3 has 15 amino acids. Deletions cut 5 bases from V and 3 bases from J, with 15 bases between. In DNA, the CDR3 is TGTGCCAGCAGCGAGTCAAGGCTAGGGACAGATACGCAGTATTTT. It is translated as CASSESRLGTDTQYF.

The chain recombines TRBV29-1 with TRBJ1-2; weak D call: TRBD1 (6 bases). CDR1 and CDR2 from the germline V gene are SQVTM and ANQGSEA. There are 12 residues in the CDR3. With 6 bases removed from V and 4 bases from J, the gap between germline ends came to 12 bases. CDR3 DNA: TGCAGCGTGTTAGAAGGGGGCTATGGCTACACCTTC. It specifies CSVLEGGYGYTF.

The chain is built from TRBV19 and TRBJ2-1; 9 bases align to TRBD2. Trimming removed 1 base from V and 5 bases from J; junction bases left unmatched: 3. Per germline, CDR1 LNHDA and CDR2 SQIVND (reference sequence). The CDR3 covers 15 residues. CDR3 sequence: CASSIGGLADNEQFF. DNA for the CDR3: TGTGCCAGTAGTATAGGGGGACTAGCAGACAATGAGCAGTTCTTC.

CDR3 protein: CASSHGRWKTQYF. CDR3 nucleotide sequence: TGTGCCAGCAGTCATGGGCGTTGGAAGACCCAGTACTTC. V is TRBV27 and J is TRBJ2-5, with D unclear. The V end was cut by 5 bases, the J end by 6 bases, with 13 bases between. The CDR3 contains 13 residues. Per germline, CDR1 MNHEY and CDR2 SMNVEV (reference sequence).

This rearrangement joins TRBV7-9 to TRBJ1-1; no reliable D call. The CDR3 consists of 13 residues. V was shortened by 0 bases and J by 1 base, with 3 bases between the two germline ends. Germline values: CDR1 SEHNR, CDR2 FQNEAQ (reference sequence). The CDR3 reads CASSLAGNTEAFF. CDR3 DNA sequence: TGTGCCAGCAGCTTAGCCGGGAACACTGAAGCTTTCTTT.

The chain carries TRBV28 and TRBJ1-1; D unclear. The CDR3 consists of 16 residues. Per germline, CDR1 MDHEN and CDR2 SYDVKM. With 2 bases removed from V and 0 bases from J, the gap between germline ends came to 13 bases. The CDR3: CASSLMLAVVNTEAFF. CDR3 coding DNA: TGTGCCAGCAGTTTAATGTTGGCAGTGGTGAACACTGAAGCTTTCTTT.

V usage is TRBV28 and J usage is TRBJ1-2; D is unclear. V was trimmed by 2 bases and J by 2 bases, leaving 12 bases between them. The CDR3 loop spans 15 amino acids. In germline, CDR1 is MDHEN, CDR2 SYDVKM. Written as DNA, the CDR3 is TGTGCCAGCAGTTTACTTGGAGTACGGAACTATGGCTACACCTTC. Translation: CASSLLGVRNYGYTF.

On this clone: The conserved phenylalanine or tryptophan is not found at the CDR3 terminus, so this likely reflects a read error. No DNA is shown, since the ends of the CDR3 on it are uncertain; the CDR3 is the one TCRdb lists. The V gene is TRBV30, the J gene TRBJ2-4; the table assigns TRBD1, which was not confirmed against the DNA. The CDR3 extends over 12 residues, inclusive of both ends. CDR1 and CDR2 from the germline V gene are GTSNPN and SVGIG (reference sequence). CDR3 protein: CAWSQKGDLEGL.

The chain combines TRBV11-3 with TRBJ2-2, with a weak D call TRBD1 (7 bases). The CDR3 is 14 amino acids. V was pared by 5 bases and J by 7 bases, with 14 bases between. Germline CDR1 and CDR2: SGHNT and YENEEA. CDR3 in amino acids: CASSGAGTVGELFF. DNA of the CDR3: TGTGCCAGCAGCGGGGCGGGGACAGTCGGGGAGCTGTTTTTT.

This rearrangement joins TRBV7-9 to TRBJ1-1; 8 positions agree with TRBD1. The CDR3 contains 15 residues. Trimming removed 4 bases from V and 5 bases from J; junction bases left unmatched: 9. Per the germline V gene, CDR1 is SEHNR and CDR2 is FQNEAQ (reference sequence). The DNA of the CDR3 is TGTGCCAGCAGCTCTCAGGACAGGGTCGGGACTGAAGCTTTCTTT. Encoded protein: CASSSQDRVGTEAFF.

This clone was counted a few times. This chain connects TRBV27 to TRBJ2-7; no clear D gene. This CDR3 comprises 12 residues. V lost 4 bases and J 2 bases, leaving 6 bases between the germline ends. In germline, CDR1 is MNHEY, CDR2 SMNVEV (reference sequence). For the CDR3, the DNA is TGTGCCAGCAGTTCCCCCCCCTACGAGCAGTACTTC. Amino acid sequence: CASSSPPYEQYF.

This sequence joins TRBV27 and TRBJ2-5; 12 positions match TRBD2. Germline CDR1 MNHEY, CDR2 SMNVEV (reference sequence). V gave up 6 bases and J gave up 5 bases; unmatched junction bases: 4. The CDR3 totals 14 residues. The CDR3 DNA reads as TGTGCCAGCAGGGGACTAGCGGGTCTTGAGACCCAGTACTTC. Translation gives CASRGLAGLETQYF.

The V gene is TRBV7-8, the J gene TRBJ2-7, with 8 bases lining up with TRBD2. From germline, CDR1 is SGHVS and CDR2 FQNEAQ. V shed 5 bases, J shed 7 bases, and the junction held 10 bases outside the gene matches. This CDR3 comprises 14 residues. The chain's CDR3 is CASSPRGGRFEQYF. DNA for the CDR3: TGTGCCAGCAGCCCCCGGGGGGGCCGTTTTGAGCAGTACTTC.

The chain is built from TRBV20-1 and TRBJ2-7, with a possible D match to TRBD2 (6 bases). CDR3 size: 11 residues. Germline V gene data show CDR1 as DFQATT and CDR2 as SNEGSKA (reference sequence). V dropped 0 bases and J dropped 6 bases, with 6 bases sitting between them. For the CDR3, the DNA is TGCAGTGCTAGAGAGGGAGGCGAGCAGTACTTC. Amino acids: CSAREGGEQYF.

V usage is TRBV7-2 and J usage is TRBJ2-5, with 12 bases identical to TRBD2. Germline assignment: CDR1 SGHTA and CDR2 FQGNSA. With V trimmed by 1 base and J by 5 bases, 8 bases remained unmatched. The length of the CDR3 is 17 residues. CDR3 protein: CASSLGLAGGPVETQYF. CDR3 DNA: TGTGCCAGCAGCTTAGGTCTAGCGGGAGGGCCTGTCGAGACCCAGTACTTC.

The rearrangement joins TRBV10-3 to TRBJ1-2; no firm D call. The CDR3 runs 14 residues. Per germline, CDR1 ENHRY and CDR2 SYGVKD. V dropped 4 bases and J dropped 4 bases, with 13 bases sitting between them. Written as DNA, the CDR3 is TGTGCCATCAGTGGAGTGGGTCAAACCTATGGCTACACCTTC. It specifies CAISGVGQTYGYTF.

The V call is TRBV7-3, the J call TRBJ2-1, with 8 bases matching TRBD1. Germline V gene sequence: CDR1 SGHTA, CDR2 FQGTGA. With 2 bases clipped from V and 4 bases from J, the junction kept 4 bases outside the gene matches. The CDR3 runs to 15 residues. The CDR3: CASSLQGARYNEQFF. As DNA, the CDR3 is TGTGCCAGCAGCTTACAGGGGGCTAGGTACAATGAGCAGTTCTTC. The full variable domain, in which reference TRBV7-3 and TRBJ2-1 provide the parts outside the CDR3, is GAGVSQTPSNKVTEKGKYVELRCDPISGHTALYWYRQSLGQGPEFLIYFQGTGAADDSGLPNDRFFAVRPEGSVSTLKIQRTERGDSAVYLCASSLQGARYNEQFFGPGTRLTVL.

The chain combines TRBV4-3 with TRBJ2-1; 7 bases match TRBD1. The V segment lost 1 base and the J segment 6 bases; nucleotides outside the gene matches: 6. Germline assignment: CDR1 LGHNA and CDR2 YSLEER. The CDR3 has 15 residues. CDR3 nucleotide sequence: TGCGCCAGCAGCCAAGCCAGGGGGTTTGGCAATGAGCAGTTCTTC. This translates into CASSQARGFGNEQFF.

The V call is TRBV28, the J call TRBJ1-1; 7 positions match TRBD1. Germline V gives CDR1 MDHEN, CDR2 SYDVKM. This CDR3 region has 15 residues. V was clipped by 5 bases and J by 0 bases; unmatched bases: 6. CDR3 protein: CASSPPGQMNTEAFF. The CDR3 coding sequence is TGTGCCAGCAGTCCACCGGGACAGATGAACACTGAAGCTTTCTTT.

The chain has TRBV19 and TRBJ1-5, with 11 bases identical to TRBD1. This CDR3 has 19 amino acids. V dropped 6 bases and J dropped 6; count of bases not matched to a gene: 19. Germline CDR1 LNHDA, CDR2 SQIVND (reference sequence). The CDR3 spells CASSQLPGQGDGLGQPQHF. CDR3 bases: TGTGCCAGTAGCCAACTACCGGGACAGGGGGACGGTTTAGGTCAGCCCCAGCATTTT.

The chain couples TRBV29-1 to TRBJ2-7; 7 nucleotides align to TRBD1. V shed 4 bases, J shed 9 bases, and the junction held 9 bases outside the gene matches. Germline V gene data show CDR1 as SQVTM and CDR2 as ANQGSEA. This CDR3 comprises 12 residues. This CDR3 reads CSVVGQDGLQYF. Written as DNA, the CDR3 is TGCAGCGTTGTAGGACAGGACGGGTTGCAGTACTTC.

As concerns this clone: Other DNA sequences from this sample encode an identical CDR3 as well. This rearrangement joins TRBV27 to TRBJ1-1; no firm D call. The V end lost 3 bases, the J end lost 5 bases, and 10 bases lay between the germline ends. The CDR3 spans 13 residues. Per the germline V gene, CDR1 is MNHEY and CDR2 is SMNVEV (reference sequence). The CDR3 loop reads CASSLIGGTEAFF. The CDR3 DNA follows: TGTGCCAGCAGTTTGATCGGTGGAACTGAAGCTTTCTTT.

V is TRBV7-9 and J is TRBJ2-5, with unresolved D. V was shortened by 2 bases and J by 2 bases, with 18 bases between the two germline ends. The germline V gene has CDR1 SEHNR and CDR2 FQNEAQ (reference sequence). CDR3 size: 17 residues. The CDR3 protein is CASSLSLSFQRQETQYF. Written as DNA, the CDR3 is TGTGCCAGCAGCTTATCACTCTCCTTCCAGAGGCAAGAGACCCAGTACTTC.

This rearrangement joins TRBV4-1 to TRBJ2-7, with D tentatively TRBD1 or TRBD2 (5 bases each). There are 13 residues in the CDR3. The germline gives CDR1 MGHRA, CDR2 YSYEKL. The germline V and J ends were trimmed by 4 bases and 6 bases, with 13 bases remaining between them. The CDR3 sequence: CASSLGPISEQYF. As DNA, the CDR3 is TGCGCCAGCAGCCTGGGACCCATTAGCGAGCAGTACTTC.

In regard to this clone: Other DNA sequences from this sample encode an identical CDR3 as well. The chain joins TRBV7-9 to TRBJ2-7, with a weak D call TRBD2 (6 bases). The germline gives CDR1 SEHNR, CDR2 FQNEAQ (reference sequence). V lost 5 bases to trimming and J lost 4 bases, with 12 bases between them. The CDR3 runs to 13 residues. The CDR3 bases are TGTGCCAGCAGCAGCCGAGGAGGGTACGAGCAGTACTTC. Its translation: CASSSRGGYEQYF.

The chain has TRBV7-7 and TRBJ1-4; no reliable D call. Trimming removed 4 bases at V and 7 bases at J, with 10 bases between. Germline CDR1 reads SSHAT; CDR2 reads FNYEAQ (reference sequence). The CDR3 spans 13 residues. In nucleotides, the CDR3 is TGTGCCAGCAGCTCCGGTGAGGGTGAAAAACTGTTTTTT. This codes for CASSSGEGEKLFF. Together with reference TRBV7-7 and TRBJ1-4, the CDR3 gives the full variable domain: GAGVSQSPRYKVTKRGQDVTLRCDPISSHATLYWYQQALGQGPEFLTYFNYEAQPDKSGLPSDRFSAERPEGSISTLTIQRTEQRDSAMYRCASSSGEGEKLFFGSGTQLSVL.

In DNA form, the CDR3 reads TGTGCCAGCAGTGATGGCTTCATAACCTACGAGCAGTACTTC. The encoded protein is CASSDGFITYEQYF. This rearrangement joins TRBV2 to TRBJ2-7; D not certain. This CDR3 has 14 amino acids. Germline V gene data show CDR1 as SNHLY and CDR2 as FYNNEI. Trimming took 3 bases from V and 2 from J, leaving 11 bases between them.

The CDR3: CASSYGGLANYGYTF. Written as DNA, the CDR3 is TGTGCCAGCAGTTACGGGGGACTTGCTAACTATGGCTACACCTTC. The rearrangement uses TRBV6-6 and TRBJ1-2; possibly TRBD1 for D (5 bases). Germline CDR1 MNHNY, CDR2 SVGAGI (reference sequence). This CDR3 is 15 amino acids long. Trimming left V 2 bases short and J 0 bases short, with 10 bases between.

The chain couples TRBV15 to TRBJ2-7; the match to TRBD1 covers 7 bases. J lost 1 base, V lost 0 bases, and 3 bases had no gene match. Germline assignment: CDR1 LNHNV and CDR2 YYDKDF (reference sequence). CDR3 length equals 15 residues. DNA of the CDR3: TGTGCCACCAGCAGAGATCTGGGACAGTCCTACGAGCAGTACTTC. This translates into CATSRDLGQSYEQYF.